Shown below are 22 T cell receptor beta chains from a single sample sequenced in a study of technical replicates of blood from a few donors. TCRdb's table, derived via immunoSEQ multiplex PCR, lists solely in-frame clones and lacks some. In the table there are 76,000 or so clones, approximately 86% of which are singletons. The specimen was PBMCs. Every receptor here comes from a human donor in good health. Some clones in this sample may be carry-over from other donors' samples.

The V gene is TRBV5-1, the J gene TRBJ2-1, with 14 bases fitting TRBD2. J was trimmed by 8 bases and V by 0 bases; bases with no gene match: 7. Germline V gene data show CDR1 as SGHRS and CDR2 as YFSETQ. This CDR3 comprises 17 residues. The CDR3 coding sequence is TGCGCCAGCAGCTTGGGACTAGCGGGGGGGATCTTCTATGAGCAGTTCTTC. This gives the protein CASSLGLAGGIFYEQFF.

The CDR3 DNA reads as TGTGCCAGCAGCTTAGCGGGAGGACTAGCGGGGACCAATGAGCAGTTCTTC. Translated, it gives CASSLAGGLAGTNEQFF. The gene calls are TRBV7-6 and TRBJ2-1; 12 bases agree with TRBD2. V lost 0 bases and J lost 6; bases outside the gene matches: 6. The CDR3 spans 17 residues. Germline V gives CDR1 SGHVS, CDR2 FNYEAQ.

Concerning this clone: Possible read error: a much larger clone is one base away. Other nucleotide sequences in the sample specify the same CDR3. CDR3 sequence (DNA): TGCAGCGTTGAAGATCTCCCACAGGGGGCAGATCAGCCCCAGCACTTT. This encodes CSVEDLPQGADQPQHF. This chain connects TRBV29-1 to TRBJ1-5; 9 bases agree with TRBD1. CDR3 size: 16 residues. Germline V gives CDR1 SQVTM, CDR2 ANQGSEA.

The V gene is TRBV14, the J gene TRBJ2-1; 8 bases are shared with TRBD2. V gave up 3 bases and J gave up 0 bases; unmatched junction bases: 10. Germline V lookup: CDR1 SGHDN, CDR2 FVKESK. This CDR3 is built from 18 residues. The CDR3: CASSQTGGRGDSYNEQFF. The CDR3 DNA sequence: TGTGCCAGCAGCCAGACGGGCGGGCGGGGGGACTCCTACAATGAGCAGTTCTTC.

CDR3 region: CASSKERTAGNTIYF. DNA for the CDR3: TGTGCCAGCAGCAAAGAGCGGACAGCCGGAAACACCATATATTTT. The rearrangement links TRBV21-1 to TRBJ1-3; the table's D call, TRBD1, was not checked against the DNA. TRBV21-1 is described as a pseudogene. This CDR3 has 15 residues.

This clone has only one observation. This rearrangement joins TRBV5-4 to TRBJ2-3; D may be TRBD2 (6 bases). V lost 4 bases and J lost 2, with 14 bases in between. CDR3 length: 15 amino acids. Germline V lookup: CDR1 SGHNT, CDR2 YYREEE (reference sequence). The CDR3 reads CASSRSSAPTDTQYF. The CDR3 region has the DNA TGTGCCAGCAGCCGTTCTAGCGCTCCCACAGATACGCAGTATTTT.

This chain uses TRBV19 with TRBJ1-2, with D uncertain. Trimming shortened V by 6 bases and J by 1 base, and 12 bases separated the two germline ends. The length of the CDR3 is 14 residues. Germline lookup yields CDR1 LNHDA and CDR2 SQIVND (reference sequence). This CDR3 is CASRYRVDNYGYTF. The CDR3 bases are TGTGCCAGTAGGTACAGAGTTGATAACTATGGCTACACCTTC.

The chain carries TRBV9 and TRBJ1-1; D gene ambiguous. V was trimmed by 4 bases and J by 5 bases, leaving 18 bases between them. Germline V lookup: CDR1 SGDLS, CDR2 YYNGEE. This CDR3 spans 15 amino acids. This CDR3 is CASSYEGRVGTEAFF. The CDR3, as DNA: TGTGCCAGCAGCTACGAGGGCCGAGTCGGGACTGAAGCTTTCTTT.

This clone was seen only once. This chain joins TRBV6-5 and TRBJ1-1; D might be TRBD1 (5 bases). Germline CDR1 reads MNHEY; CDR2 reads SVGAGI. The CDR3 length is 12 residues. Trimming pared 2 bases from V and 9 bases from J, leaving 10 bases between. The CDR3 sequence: CASSYRGGKAFF. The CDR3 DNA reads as TGTGCCAGCAGTTACCGGGGGGGGAAAGCTTTCTTT.

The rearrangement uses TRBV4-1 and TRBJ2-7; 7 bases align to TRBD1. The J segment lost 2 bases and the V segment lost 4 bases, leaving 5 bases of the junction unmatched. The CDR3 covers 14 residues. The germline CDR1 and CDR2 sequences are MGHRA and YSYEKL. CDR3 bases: TGCGCCAGCAGCCCCCGGACAGGACCCTACGAGCAGTACTTC. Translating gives CASSPRTGPYEQYF.

The CDR3 DNA is TGTGCCAGCAGTCAGACTAGCGGGGGCCCTTACGAGCAGTACTTC. It encodes CASSQTSGGPYEQYF. V is TRBV6-1 and J is TRBJ2-7, with 12 nucleotides matching TRBD2. This CDR3 has 15 amino acids. The germline gives CDR1 MNHNS, CDR2 SASEGT. V dropped 5 bases and J dropped 4; count of bases not matched to a gene: 6.

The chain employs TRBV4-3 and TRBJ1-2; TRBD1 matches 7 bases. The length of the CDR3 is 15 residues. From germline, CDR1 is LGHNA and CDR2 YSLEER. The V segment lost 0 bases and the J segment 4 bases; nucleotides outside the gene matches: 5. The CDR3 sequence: CASSQEGQGGYGYTF. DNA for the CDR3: TGCGCCAGCAGCCAAGAAGGGCAGGGGGGCTATGGCTACACCTTC.

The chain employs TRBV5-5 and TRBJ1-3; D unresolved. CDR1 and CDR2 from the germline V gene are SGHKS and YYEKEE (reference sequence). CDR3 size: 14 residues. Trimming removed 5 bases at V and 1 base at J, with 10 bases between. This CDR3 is CASRPMRSGNTIYF. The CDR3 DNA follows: TGTGCCAGCAGACCAATGAGGTCTGGAAACACCATATATTTT.

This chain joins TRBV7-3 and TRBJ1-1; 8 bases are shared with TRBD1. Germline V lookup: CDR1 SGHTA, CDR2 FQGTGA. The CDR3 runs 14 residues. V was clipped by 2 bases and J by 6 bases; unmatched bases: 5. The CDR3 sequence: CASSLWQGASEAFF. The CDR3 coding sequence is TGTGCCAGCAGCTTATGGCAGGGGGCGTCTGAAGCTTTCTTT.

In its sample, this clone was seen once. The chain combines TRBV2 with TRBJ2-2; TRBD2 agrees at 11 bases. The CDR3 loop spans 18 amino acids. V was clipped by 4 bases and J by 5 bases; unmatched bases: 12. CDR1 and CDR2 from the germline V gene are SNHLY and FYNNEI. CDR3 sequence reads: CASSVNLAGGPGTGELFF. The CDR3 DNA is TGTGCCAGCAGTGTAAATTTAGCGGGAGGGCCGGGGACCGGGGAGCTGTTTTTT.

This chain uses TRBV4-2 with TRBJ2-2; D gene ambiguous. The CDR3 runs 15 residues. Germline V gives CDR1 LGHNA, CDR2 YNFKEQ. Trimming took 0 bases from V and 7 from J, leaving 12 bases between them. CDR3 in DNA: TGTGCCAGCAGCCAAGACGGCGGCGTCGGCGGGGAGCTGTTTTTT. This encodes CASSQDGGVGGELFF.

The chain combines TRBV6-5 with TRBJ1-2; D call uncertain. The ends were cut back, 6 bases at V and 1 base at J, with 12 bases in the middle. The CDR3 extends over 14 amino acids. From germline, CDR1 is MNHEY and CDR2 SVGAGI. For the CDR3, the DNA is TGTGCCAGCAGGCGCGGAGTTGGTAACTATGGCTACACCTTC. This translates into CASRRGVGNYGYTF.

This CDR3 reads CASSSGTRVTQYF. The CDR3 DNA sequence: TGTGCCAGCAGTTCCGGGACTAGGGTGACCCAGTACTTC. The chain has TRBV6-5 and TRBJ2-5; 8 bases match TRBD2. The V gene end was trimmed by 4 bases and the J gene end by 7 bases; junction bases not matched to a gene: 5. CDR3 size: 13 residues. Germline V lookup: CDR1 MNHEY, CDR2 SVGAGI.

The CDR3 sequence is CASKKGLAEGHEQFF. The DNA of the CDR3 is TGTGCCAGTAAAAAGGGACTAGCGGAAGGGCATGAGCAGTTCTTC. The chain employs TRBV19 and TRBJ2-1, with 11 bases aligning to TRBD2. The CDR3 runs to 15 residues. V dropped 7 bases and J dropped 8; count of bases not matched to a gene: 10. From germline, CDR1 is LNHDA and CDR2 SQIVND (reference sequence).

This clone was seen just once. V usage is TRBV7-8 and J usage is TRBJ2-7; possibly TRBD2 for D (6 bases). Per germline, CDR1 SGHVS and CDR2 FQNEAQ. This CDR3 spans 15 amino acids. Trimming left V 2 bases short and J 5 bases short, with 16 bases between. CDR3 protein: CASSLLPGALHEQYF. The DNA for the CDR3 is TGTGCCAGCAGCTTATTGCCGGGAGCCCTGCACGAGCAGTACTTC.

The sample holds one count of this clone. This chain's CDR3 is CASRRTSGGPYEQYF. The CDR3 DNA reads as TGTGCCAGCAGAAGGACTAGCGGGGGGCCCTACGAGCAGTACTTC. The rearrangement links TRBV5-6 to TRBJ2-7, with 14 bases lining up with TRBD2. Germline CDR1 reads SGHDT; CDR2 reads YYEEEE. The V segment lost 5 bases and the J segment 2 bases; nucleotides outside the gene matches: 3. The CDR3 totals 15 residues.

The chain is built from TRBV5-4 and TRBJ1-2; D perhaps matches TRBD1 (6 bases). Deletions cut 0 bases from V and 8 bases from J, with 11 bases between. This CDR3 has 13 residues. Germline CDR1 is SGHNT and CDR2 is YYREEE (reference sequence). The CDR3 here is CASSLAGGLGYTF. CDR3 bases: TGTGCCAGCAGCTTGGCTGGGGGCCTGGGCTACACCTTC.